This TCR beta chain is from a study of human T cells and chemical hapten exposure. Study context: Variability of per-sample TCR yields stemmed mainly from small differences in pooled library volume.

On this clonotype: Its antigen is as yet unknown.

CDR3 length: 18 residues. Germline CDR1 is DFQATT and CDR2 is SNEGSKA (reference sequence). Losses at the gene ends were 5 bases for V and 1 base for J; bases not matched to a gene: 19. Noted time point: healthy volunteer bleed at 6 weeks. Total RNA was isolated from unfractionated whole blood. General study results and limits: Following DPC sensitization, TCRs present above 1 in 1000 frequency showed no change.

The study used a library that attached unique molecular identifiers to individual cDNA molecules. Original analysis: Between roughly 20,000 and 690,600 TCRs appeared in each sample, and the median stood at 95,638. TCRdb redid the calling of the RACE reads with MiXCR, one entry per CDR3 protein. The V and J calls reflect TCRdb's pipeline rather than the authors' work. The table includes fewer than 100,000 distinct CDR3 sequences, about 9.2% detected once. This clonotype originated in a female donor in good health. Some clones in this sample may be carry-over from other donors' samples. The sample comprised whole blood. The chain combines TRBV20-1 with TRBJ1-2, with 7 positions matching TRBD1. The chain's CDR3 is CSARVPPGTDFINYGYTF. CDR3 nucleotides: TGCAGTGCTCGCGTGCCCCCCGGGACAGATTTTATTAACTATGGCTACACCTTC.